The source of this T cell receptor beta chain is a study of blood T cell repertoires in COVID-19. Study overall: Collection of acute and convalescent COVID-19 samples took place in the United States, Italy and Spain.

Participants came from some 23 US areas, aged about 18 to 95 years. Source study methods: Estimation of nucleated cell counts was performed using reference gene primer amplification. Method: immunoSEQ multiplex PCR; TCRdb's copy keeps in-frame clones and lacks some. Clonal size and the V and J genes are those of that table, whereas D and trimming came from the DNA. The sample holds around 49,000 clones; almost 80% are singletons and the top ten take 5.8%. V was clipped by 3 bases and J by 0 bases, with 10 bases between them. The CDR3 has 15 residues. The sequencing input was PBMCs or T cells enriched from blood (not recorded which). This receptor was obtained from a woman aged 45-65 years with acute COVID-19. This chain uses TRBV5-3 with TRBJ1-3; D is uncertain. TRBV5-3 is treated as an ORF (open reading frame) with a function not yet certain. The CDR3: CARSCPGSSGNTIYF. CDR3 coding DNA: TGTGCCAGAAGCTGCCCCGGGAGCTCTGGAAACACCATATATTTT.